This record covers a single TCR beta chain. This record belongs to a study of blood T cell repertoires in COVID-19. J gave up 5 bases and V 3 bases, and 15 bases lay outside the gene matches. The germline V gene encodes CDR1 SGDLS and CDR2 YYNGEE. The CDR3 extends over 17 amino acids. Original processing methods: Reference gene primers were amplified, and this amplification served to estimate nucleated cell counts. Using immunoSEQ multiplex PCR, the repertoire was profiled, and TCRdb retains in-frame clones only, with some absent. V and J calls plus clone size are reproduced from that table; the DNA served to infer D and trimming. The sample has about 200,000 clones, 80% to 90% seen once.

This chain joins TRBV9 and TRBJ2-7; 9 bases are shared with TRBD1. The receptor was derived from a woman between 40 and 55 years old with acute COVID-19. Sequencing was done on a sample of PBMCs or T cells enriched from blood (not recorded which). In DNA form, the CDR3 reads TGTGCCAGCAGCGCGAACCCGGGACAGGGAAGCAGGGACGAGCAGTACTTC. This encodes CASSANPGQGSRDEQYF.